This is a list of T cell receptor beta chains from one sample in a study of T cell repertoires and HLA-DP antigens. Some clones are missing from TCRdb's copy, which holds only in-frame ones; the method was immunoSEQ multiplex PCR. The repertoire holds about 89,000 clones, with approximately 86% as singletons. These receptors' targets are unknown. Input material: CD4+ T cells from PBMCs. These receptors were taken from a man aged 50 to 59 in good health and CMV-seronegative. Each CDR3 is given with its conserved first and last residue.

v_call: TRBV10-1; cdr3_aa: CASSSGSDETQYF
v_call: TRBV6-1; cdr3_aa: CASSDRGTNQPQHF
v_call: TRBV7-9; cdr3_aa: CASSLDGIRKNIQYF
v_call: TRBV7-2; cdr3_aa: CASSSRVGSGANVLTF
v_call: TRBV4-3; cdr3_aa: CASSRSLGRVYNEQFF
v_call: TRBV7-6; cdr3_aa: CASSLGLAGGADTQYF
v_call: TRBV11-2; cdr3_aa: CASSPQTGTYEQYF
v_call: TRBV5-4; cdr3_aa: CASSLGGNSRETQYF
v_call: TRBV28; cdr3_aa: CASSLFGQGAYEQYF
v_call: TRBV19; cdr3_aa: CASRPGQGNYGYTF
v_call: TRBV14; cdr3_aa: CASSRPGSPGANVLTF
v_call: TRBV5-1; cdr3_aa: CASSLSTSGTSTGTDTQYF
v_call: TRBV27; cdr3_aa: CASSLTGQGASPTNEKLFF
v_call: TRBV6-6; cdr3_aa: CASSWGQGSYGYTF
v_call: TRBV7-6; cdr3_aa: CASSLAAGVNTEAFF
v_call: TRBV19; cdr3_aa: CASSTPGSNQPQHF
v_call: TRBV30; cdr3_aa: CAWSATYEQYF
v_call: TRBV9; cdr3_aa: CASSVDLSSGNTIYF
v_call: TRBV5-1; cdr3_aa: CASRITSGTYEQYF
v_call: TRBV9; cdr3_aa: CASSTQGQFEAFF
v_call: TRBV7-9; cdr3_aa: CASSRGLADNEQFF
v_call: TRBV7-9; cdr3_aa: CASQEGLASEQYF
v_call: TRBV11-3; cdr3_aa: CASSLGRGTDTQYF
v_call: TRBV30; cdr3_aa: CAWSRNRQETQYF
v_call: TRBV7-9; cdr3_aa: CASSFRTGSTNTEAFF
v_call: TRBV5-6; cdr3_aa: CASSSIHAAPNYGYTF
v_call: TRBV5-8; cdr3_aa: CASSLGDRVSYEQYF
v_call: TRBV7-8; cdr3_aa: CASSPGGGYTEAFF
v_call: TRBV15; cdr3_aa: CATSRGQGLYEQYF
v_call: TRBV5-1; cdr3_aa: CASSPGQGNYNEQFF
v_call: TRBV5-1; cdr3_aa: CASSLPGTDTQYF
v_call: TRBV28; cdr3_aa: CASSFKGSYNSPLHF
v_call: TRBV6-1; cdr3_aa: CASILGQLYNEQFF
v_call: TRBV29-1; cdr3_aa: CSVSDRQGPEGYTF
v_call: TRBV7-9; cdr3_aa: CASSPFVRAANTGELFF
v_call: TRBV5-1; cdr3_aa: CASSPTAVSGANVLTF
v_call: TRBV5-1; cdr3_aa: CASSQREGLQTQYF
v_call: TRBV6-6; cdr3_aa: CASSHGRGLNQPQHF
v_call: TRBV5-1; cdr3_aa: CASSSQPAGLAGHYNEQFF
v_call: TRBV11-2; cdr3_aa: CASSSVSGRGTGELFF
v_call: TRBV5-5; cdr3_aa: CASSSSPDRGTATNEKLFF
v_call: TRBV29-1; cdr3_aa: CSVTKGQLGYTF
v_call: TRBV21-1; cdr3_aa: CASSKARPQDRGNQPQHF
v_call: TRBV19; cdr3_aa: CASSIQGAEQFF
v_call: TRBV5-4; cdr3_aa: CASSLKGGSRTGELFF
v_call: TRBV5-1; cdr3_aa: CASSLVAGPTYEQYF
v_call: TRBV18; cdr3_aa: CASSPLLAANTGELFF
v_call: TRBV7-8; cdr3_aa: CASSLEAGAGNTIYF
v_call: TRBV5-1; cdr3_aa: CASSLNGNQPQHF
v_call: TRBV28; cdr3_aa: CASSQSRSSYNEQFF
v_call: TRBV30; cdr3_aa: CAWSEGSDEQYF
v_call: TRBV5-1; cdr3_aa: CASSSRGLARGTDTQYF
v_call: TRBV30; cdr3_aa: CAWSVPWGGRAREQYF
v_call: TRBV19; cdr3_aa: CASIGTGELFF
v_call: TRBV10-1; cdr3_aa: CASRRLACIAKNIQYF
v_call: TRBV19; cdr3_aa: CASREYRGRAYF
v_call: TRBV7-9; cdr3_aa: CASSAGQGSQPQHF